The T cell receptor beta chain under discussion was sequenced for a study of shared clonotypes between healthy human individuals. This CDR3 spans 13 amino acids. Trimming removed 0 bases at V and 2 bases at J, with 5 bases between. Germline CDR1 reads SGHRS; CDR2 reads YFSETQ. Here immunoSEQ multiplex PCR was the method, and the copy in TCRdb shows in-frame clones only, minus some. The repertoire holds 450,000 to 500,000 clones, with over 70% as singletons. The specimen sequenced was PBMCs. The chain links TRBV5-1 to TRBJ1-1; D unclear. The origin of this receptor is a woman in her thirties or forties in good health. Some clones in this sample may be carry-over from other donors' samples. CDR3 DNA sequence: TGCGCCAGCAGCTTGGGCAGTAACACTGAAGCTTTCTTT. Its protein product is CASSLGSNTEAFF.